The 9 T cell receptor beta chains presented below share a single source sample, sequenced in a study of T cell repertoires in aging, cancer and after chemotherapy. Rearranged V-D-J TRB sequences were amplified with a mixed TRB-A/B primer pool. MiXCR was run by TCRdb on the multiplex PCR reads, yielding one entry per CDR3 protein. Of a few thousand distinct CDR3 sequences in the sample, about three fifths are singletons; the top ten hold 25% to 30%. TCR beta rearrangements were amplified from peripheral blood genomic DNA. Sequencing was carried out using blood. Receptors were obtained from a human donor with a solid tumor.

This chain connects TRBV7-6 to TRBJ2-7; possibly TRBD2 for D (6 bases). Germline V gene sequence: CDR1 SGHVS, CDR2 FNYEAQ. The CDR3 runs to 16 residues. The V and J ends lost 0 bases and 2 bases respectively, with 14 bases between them. CDR3 in DNA: TGTGCCAGCAGCTTAGCGTCCGGGACTCGGACCTACGAGCAGTACTTC. Translated: CASSLASGTRTYEQYF. The full variable domain, its missing parts supplied by reference TRBV7-6 and TRBJ2-7, is GAGVSQSPRYKVTKRGQDVALRCDPISGHVSLYWYRQALGQGPEFLTYFNYEAQQDKSGLPNDRFSAERPEGSISTLTIQRTEQRDSAMYRCASSLASGTRTYEQYFGPGTRLTVT.

This chain joins TRBV6-5 and TRBJ1-4; D is possibly TRBD1 (5 bases). Germline-derived CDR1 and CDR2 are MNHEY and SVGAGI. CDR3 size: 13 residues. Between the trimmed V and J ends, which lost 4 bases and 5 bases, there was a span of 8 bases. The CDR3 coding sequence is TGTGCCAGCAGTTTTTGGGGGAATGAAAAACTGTTTTTT. It translates to CASSFWGNEKLFF.

The rearrangement uses TRBV23-1 and TRBJ1-1; D unresolved. TRBV23-1 falls under the ORF class, with uncertain function. Trimming took off 3 bases at V and 0 bases at J, with 8 bases between the two ends. The CDR3 spans 14 residues. CDR3 protein: CASSQANMNTEAFF. Written as DNA, the CDR3 is TGCGCCAGCAGTCAGGCCAATATGAACACTGAAGCTTTCTTT.

This clonotype was seen only a few times. The chain has TRBV6-5 and TRBJ1-1; possible D gene TRBD1, 5 bases. The length of the CDR3 is 15 residues. The V end was cut by 6 bases, the J end by 0 bases, with 14 bases between. Germline CDR1 and CDR2: MNHEY and SVGAGI. CDR3 in amino acids: CASRIGTEMNTEAFF. CDR3 coding DNA: TGTGCCAGCAGAATCGGGACGGAGATGAACACTGAAGCTTTCTTT.

The V gene is TRBV18, the J gene TRBJ1-1; 7 bases align to TRBD1. The CDR3 is made up of 14 amino acids. The germline gives CDR1 KGHSH, CDR2 LQKENI. V lost 10 bases and J lost 6; bases outside the gene matches: 14. The CDR3 is CATGPQGFDAEAFF. CDR3 DNA sequence: TGTGCCACAGGACCACAGGGGTTTGATGCTGAAGCTTTCTTT.

Here the CDR3 DNA reads TGTGCCAGTAGTATCTCCCTGGGGAGCCAGCCCCAGCATTTT. Residues: CASSISLGSQPQHF. This chain uses TRBV19 with TRBJ1-5; D unresolved. The CDR3 loop spans 14 amino acids. Between the trimmed V and J ends, which lost 3 bases and 7 bases, there was a span of 13 bases. Germline assignment: CDR1 LNHDA and CDR2 SQIVND (reference sequence). Full variable domain (rest looked up from reference TRBV19 and TRBJ1-5): DGGITQSPKYLFRKEGQNVTLSCEQNLNHDAMYWYRQDPGQGLRLIYYSQIVNDFQKGDIAEGYSVSREKKESFPLTVTSAQKNPTAFYLCASSISLGSQPQHFGDGTRLSIL.

The V gene is TRBV19, the J gene TRBJ2-2; D may correspond to TRBD1 or TRBD2 (5 bases each). Trimming shortened V by 3 bases and J by 0 bases, and 11 bases separated the two germline ends. CDR1 is LNHDA and CDR2 is SQIVND in the germline V gene (reference sequence). The CDR3 is 16 amino acids. The CDR3 spells CASSIPRGSNTGELFF. CDR3 bases: TGTGCCAGTAGTATTCCACGGGGCTCGAACACCGGGGAGCTGTTTTTT.

This chain connects TRBV12-3 or TRBV12-4 to TRBJ1-4; D gene unclear. The ends were cut back, 4 bases at V and 3 bases at J, with 9 bases in the middle. This CDR3 spans 14 amino acids. The CDR3 region has the DNA TGTGCCAGCAGTTGGAATGGGGCTAATGAAAAACTGTTTTTT. Translation gives CASSWNGANEKLFF.

This clonotype was detected once. This chain joins TRBV5-6 and TRBJ2-7; 7 positions match TRBD1. Germline V gene sequence: CDR1 SGHDT, CDR2 YYEEEE. The ends lost 1 base at V and 5 bases at J; junction bases unmatched: 3. CDR3 length: 13 amino acids. The CDR3 nucleotides are TGTGCCAGCAGCTTGAGGGGGCCAAACGAGCAGTACTTC. Residues: CASSLRGPNEQYF.